Shown below are 14 T cell receptor beta chains from a single sample sequenced in a study of T cells in Graves' hyperthyroidism and ophthalmopathy. RNA transcripts served as the template for amplifying TCR beta CDR3 regions. First-round RT-PCR targeting the TCR CDR3 was performed with the HTBI primer set. TCRdb processed the multiplex PCR reads anew with MiXCR; each CDR3 protein has one entry. Among 700,000 to 950,000 distinct CDR3 sequences, 35% were seen once, and the ten largest hold roughly 30%. Input material: blood. The receptors shown here come from a woman aged 40 to 55 with Graves' hyperthyroidism.

This chain uses TRBV5-8 with TRBJ1-5; unclear D gene. Trimming removed 0 bases at V and 9 bases at J, with 7 bases between. From germline, CDR1 is SGHTS and CDR2 YDEGEE. CDR3 length: 12 residues. Here the CDR3 DNA reads TGTGCCAGCAGCTTGGACGATCGGCCCCAGCATTTT. Its protein is CASSLDDRPQHF.

The sample holds many counts of this clonotype. The chain recombines TRBV19 with TRBJ1-3; 8 bases are shared with TRBD1. The CDR3 is made up of 16 amino acids. The germline CDR1 and CDR2 sequences are LNHDA and SQIVND (reference sequence). The J segment lost 0 bases and the V segment lost 5 bases, leaving 6 bases of the junction unmatched. The chain's CDR3 is CASSLGQGISGNTIYF. The CDR3 DNA follows: TGTGCCAGTAGTCTCGGACAGGGAATCTCTGGAAACACCATATATTTT.

The gene calls are TRBV4-3 and TRBJ2-6; 8 nucleotides match TRBD1. J was trimmed by 3 bases and V by 0 bases; bases with no gene match: 10. The CDR3 has 19 amino acids. Germline assignment: CDR1 LGHNA and CDR2 YSLEER. The CDR3 DNA reads TGCGCCAGCAGCCAAGATTCCAGGACAGGGCTGTTTGGGGCCAACGTCCTGACTTTC. Amino acid sequence: CASSQDSRTGLFGANVLTF.

The rearrangement links TRBV5-1 to TRBJ2-7, with TRBD2 identical over 12 bases. CDR3 length: 15 amino acids. Germline trimming cut 2 bases from V and 7 bases from J; bases unmatched to any gene: 7. In germline, CDR1 is SGHRS, CDR2 YFSETQ. The CDR3 bases are TGCGCCAGCAGCTTTAGGACTAGCGGGGTAGGTGAGCAGTACTTC. Its protein product is CASSFRTSGVGEQYF.

This clonotype was counted ten times or more. V is TRBV2 and J is TRBJ1-1, with D possibly matching TRBD1 (6 bases). Germline values: CDR1 SNHLY, CDR2 FYNNEI. This CDR3 contains 15 residues. The V end was cut by 6 bases, the J end by 0 bases, with 14 bases between. CDR3 residues: CASRRGFAVNTEAFF. In DNA, the CDR3 is TGTGCCAGCAGGAGGGGGTTCGCTGTGAACACTGAAGCTTTCTTT.

This clonotype was found many times. CDR3 nucleotide sequence: TGCAGTGCCTGGGACCTATCCTCCTATGGCTACACCTTC. Translating it yields CSAWDLSSYGYTF. The rearrangement links TRBV20-1 to TRBJ1-2; D might be TRBD1 (5 bases). There are 13 residues in the CDR3. Germline CDR1 DFQATT, CDR2 SNEGSKA (reference sequence). V was trimmed by 6 bases and J by 4 bases, leaving 15 bases between them.

This clonotype was recorded only once. The gene calls are TRBV29-1 and TRBJ2-7, with 7 bases matching TRBD1. Judging by the DNA end, TRBJ2-1 fits better; the J call may be wrong. CDR1 and CDR2 from the germline V gene are SQVTM and ANQGSEA. CDR3 length equals 14 residues. The CDR3 here is CSVDSGQSYNEQFF. DNA of the CDR3: TGCAGCGTTGATTCGGGACAGTCCTACAATGAGCAGTTCTTC.

The chain is built from TRBV19 and TRBJ1-2; D is ambiguous. CDR1 LNHDA and CDR2 SQIVND come from the germline V gene (reference sequence). Between the trimmed V and J ends, which lost 6 bases and 4 bases, there was a span of 12 bases. The CDR3 consists of 13 residues. DNA for the CDR3: TGTGCCAGTAGGGCAGGTTGGGGCTATGGCTACACCTTC. Residues: CASRAGWGYGYTF.

This clonotype was observed many times. The gene calls are TRBV5-1 and TRBJ2-2; D remains unclear. CDR1 SGHRS and CDR2 YFSETQ come from the germline V gene. This CDR3 has 16 amino acids. Trimming shortened V by 4 bases and J by 0 bases, and 13 bases separated the two germline ends. The CDR3 here is CASSRRVGSNTGELFF. CDR3 sequence (DNA): TGCGCCAGCAGCAGGCGCGTCGGCTCGAACACCGGGGAGCTGTTTTTT.

This clonotype was found a few times. V is TRBV29-1 and J is TRBJ1-5, with D perhaps matching TRBD1 (5 bases). There are 12 residues in the CDR3. Germline V gene data show CDR1 as SQVTM and CDR2 as ANQGSEA. Trimming pared 5 bases from V and 5 bases from J, leaving 10 bases between. CDR3: CSVLSGDQPQHF. The CDR3 DNA reads TGCAGCGTTCTCTCGGGGGATCAGCCCCAGCATTTT.

This clonotype has at least ten counts. V is TRBV28 and J is TRBJ1-6; 10 bases align to TRBD1. From germline, CDR1 is MDHEN and CDR2 SYDVKM. The CDR3 length is 14 residues. The V segment lost 5 bases and the J segment 14 bases; nucleotides outside the gene matches: 9. CDR3 protein: CASSPSGTGVTLHF. As DNA, the CDR3 is TGTGCCAGCAGTCCTTCCGGGACAGGGGTAACCCTCCACTTT.

About this clonotype: The junction shows a germline mismatch at one end, possibly a read error. This chain links TRBV3-1 with TRBJ1-1; D call uncertain. CDR1 LGHDT and CDR2 YNNKEL come from the germline V gene (reference sequence). This CDR3 has 15 amino acids. CDR3 loop: CASSQAVGRNTEAFF. The CDR3 coding sequence is TGTGCCAGCAGCCAAGCTGTAGGGAGGAACACTGAAGCTTTCTTC.

As concerns this clonotype: It may be a read error: a sequence one base away is much more abundant. This rearrangement joins TRBV11-2 to TRBJ1-1, with D possibly being TRBD1 (5 bases). Germline assignment: CDR1 SGHAT and CDR2 FQNNGV. Trimming left V 8 bases short and J 1 base short, with 14 bases between. The CDR3 covers 14 residues. The CDR3, as DNA: TGTGCCAGCGGCGTACAGGTGGCGAACACTGAAGCTTTCTTT. Encoded protein: CASGVQVANTEAFF.

The chain combines TRBV10-3 with TRBJ1-4; 7 bases line up with TRBD1. The CDR3 has 14 residues. V trimming: 3 bases; J trimming: 8 bases; junction bases outside the gene matches: 6. In germline, CDR1 is ENHRY, CDR2 SYGVKD. The CDR3 reads CAISEYGTAEKLFF. The CDR3 DNA follows: TGTGCCATCAGTGAATATGGGACAGCAGAAAAACTGTTTTTT.